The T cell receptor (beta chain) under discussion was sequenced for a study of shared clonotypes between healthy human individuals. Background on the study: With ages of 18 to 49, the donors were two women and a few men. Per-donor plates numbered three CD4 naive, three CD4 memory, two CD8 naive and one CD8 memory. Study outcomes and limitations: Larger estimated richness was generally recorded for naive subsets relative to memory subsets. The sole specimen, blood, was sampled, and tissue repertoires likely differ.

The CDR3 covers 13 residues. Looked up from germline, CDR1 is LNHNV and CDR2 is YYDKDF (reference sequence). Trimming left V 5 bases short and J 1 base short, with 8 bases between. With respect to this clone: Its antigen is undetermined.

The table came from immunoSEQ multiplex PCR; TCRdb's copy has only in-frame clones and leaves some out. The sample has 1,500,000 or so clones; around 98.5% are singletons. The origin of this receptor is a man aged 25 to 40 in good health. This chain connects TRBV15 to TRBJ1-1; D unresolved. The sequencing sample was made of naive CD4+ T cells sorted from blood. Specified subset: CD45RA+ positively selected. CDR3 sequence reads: CATSQAQNTEAFF. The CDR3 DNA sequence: TGTGCCACCAGCCAGGCCCAGAACACTGAAGCTTTCTTT.